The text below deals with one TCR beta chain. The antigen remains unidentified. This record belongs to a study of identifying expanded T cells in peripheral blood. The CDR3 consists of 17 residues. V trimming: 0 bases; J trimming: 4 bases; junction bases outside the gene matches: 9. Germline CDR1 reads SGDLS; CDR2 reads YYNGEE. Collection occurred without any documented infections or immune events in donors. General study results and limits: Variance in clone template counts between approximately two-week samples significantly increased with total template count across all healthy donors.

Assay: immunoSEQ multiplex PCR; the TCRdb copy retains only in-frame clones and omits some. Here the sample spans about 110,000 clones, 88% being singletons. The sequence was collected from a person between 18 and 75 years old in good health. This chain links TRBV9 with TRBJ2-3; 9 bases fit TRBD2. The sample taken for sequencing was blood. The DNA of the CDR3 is TGTGCCAGCAGCGTAGGAGGTAGCGGGAGTCCCGCAGATACGCAGTATTTT. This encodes CASSVGGSGSPADTQYF.